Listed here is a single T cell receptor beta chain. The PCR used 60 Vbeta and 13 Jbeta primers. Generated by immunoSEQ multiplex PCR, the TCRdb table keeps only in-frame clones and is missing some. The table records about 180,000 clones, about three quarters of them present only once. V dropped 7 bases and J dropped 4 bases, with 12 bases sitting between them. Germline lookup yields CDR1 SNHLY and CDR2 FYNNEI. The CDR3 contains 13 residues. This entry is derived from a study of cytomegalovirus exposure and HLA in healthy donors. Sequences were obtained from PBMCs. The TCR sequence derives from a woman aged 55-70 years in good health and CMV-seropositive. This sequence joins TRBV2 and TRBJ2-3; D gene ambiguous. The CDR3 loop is CASKIRTPDTQYF. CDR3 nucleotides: TGTGCCAGCAAAATCAGAACCCCAGATACGCAGTATTTT.